The 4 T cell receptor beta chains listed next were all sequenced from one sample in a study of spatial heterogeneity in lung cancer. Study findings and constraints: Counts of expanded alpha and beta TCRs within tumors tracked the tumor nonsynonymous mutation count.

TCRdb processed the 5' RACE reads anew with MiXCR; each CDR3 protein has one entry. The sample has more than 15,000 distinct CDR3 sequences, under 8% seen once; the top ten hold approximately 6.8%. Indicated time point: sample taken at primary tumor resection. The antigens these receptors bind are not known. Sequenced material: lung tumor tissue, taken at surgery. The receptors shown here come from a male donor with early-stage non-small cell lung cancer.

This clonotype was seen at least ten times. Little can be read into the size of this beta chain, an off-target read in a library designed for alpha chains. The chain uses TRBV11-2 and TRBJ2-3; D might be TRBD2 (6 bases). The CDR3 sequence is 14 residues long. Trimming took off 5 bases at V and 6 bases at J, with 15 bases between the two ends. Germline CDR1 reads SGHAT; CDR2 reads FQNNGV. CDR3 in DNA: TGTGCCAGCAGCCCACAGACTGGGGGGGATACGCAGTATTTT. It yields the protein CASSPQTGGDTQYF.

Many counts were recorded for this clonotype. This beta chain turned up in a library designed for alpha chains; as an off-target read, its abundance says little. The rearrangement links TRBV28 to TRBJ2-7; D may correspond to TRBD1 or TRBD2 (5 bases each). Germline CDR1 and CDR2: MDHEN and SYDVKM. The CDR3 runs 13 residues. Trimming left V 8 bases short and J 5 bases short, with 16 bases between. In DNA, the CDR3 is TGTGCCAGCGGGAGCCAGGGTGCCCACGAGCAGTACTTC. It translates to CASGSQGAHEQYF.

A remark on this clonotype: Found in a library prepared for alpha chains, this beta chain is an off-target read, and its abundance has little meaning. The J gene is TRBJ2-7, the V gene TRBV5-1, with 7 bases that match TRBD1. CDR1 and CDR2 from the germline V gene are SGHRS and YFSETQ. The CDR3 totals 16 residues. V trimming: 3 bases; J trimming: 3 bases; junction bases outside the gene matches: 12. The CDR3 loop reads CASSSGAVRGSYEQYF. In DNA, the CDR3 is TGCGCCAGCAGCTCTGGCGCCGTCAGGGGGAGCTACGAGCAGTACTTC.

This clonotype qualifies as medium-sized. Within a library made for alpha chains, this beta chain is off target, and its count is uninformative. The rearrangement uses TRBV6-2 or TRBV6-3 and TRBJ1-2; D is perhaps TRBD1 (5 bases). Trimming took off 0 bases at V and 8 bases at J, with 19 bases between the two ends. Per germline, CDR1 MNHEY and CDR2 SVGEGT. The CDR3 has 16 amino acids. Here the CDR3 DNA reads TGTGCCAGCAGTTACTCCGTCTTGACAGTCGGTAGAGGCTACACCTTC. This codes for CASSYSVLTVGRGYTF.